What follows describes a single TCR beta chain. The target antigen is unknown. The data derive from a study of T cells after yellow fever vaccination. Study information: Preparing low-cell-number fractions relied on SMART-Seq v4 Ultra Low Input. Overall study findings and caveats: Few clonotypes appeared in both CD4 and CD8 compartments. Among primary-vaccination clones, most reappeared after the booster, at about 95% for CD4 and around 91% for CD8.

The CDR3 spans 14 residues. Trimming took 0 bases from V and 2 from J, leaving 8 bases between them. CDR1 is SGDLS, CDR2 YYNGEE, per germline. UMIs were added to TCR cDNA along with a universal primer site when it was made by 5'RACE template switching. TCRdb re-analysed the 5' RACE reads in MiXCR, keeping a single row per CDR3 protein. Of more than 300,000 distinct CDR3 sequences in the sample, about 6.6% are singletons; the top ten hold over 15%. The receptor was derived from a man younger than 35 who received the YFV17D yellow fever vaccine. The chain recombines TRBV9 with TRBJ1-2; no clear D gene. The sample consisted of PBMCs, taken roughly 45 days after the first yellow fever vaccination. CDR3 bases: TGTGCCAGCAGCGTAGGAGGTAACAACTATGGCTACACCTTC. Its protein is CASSVGGNNYGYTF. Combining the CDR3 with reference TRBV9 and TRBJ1-2 gives the whole variable domain DSGVTQTPKHLITATGQRVTLRCSPRSGDLSVYWYQQSLDQGLQFLIQYYNGEERAKGNILERFSAQQFPDLHSELNLSSLELGDSALYFCASSVGGNNYGYTFGSGTRLTVV.